The 24 T cell receptor beta chains given below trace back to one sample, sequenced in a study of blood T cell repertoires in COVID-19. The table came from immunoSEQ multiplex PCR; TCRdb's copy has only in-frame clones and leaves some out. Of some 240,000 clones in the sample, approximately 84% were seen once. Sequencing was done on a sample of PBMCs or T cells enriched from blood (not recorded which). The origin of the receptors is a woman aged 40 to 50 with acute COVID-19.

The rearrangement joins TRBV7-9 to TRBJ2-7; 12 bases align to TRBD2. Looked up from germline, CDR1 is SEHNR and CDR2 is FQNEAQ (reference sequence). This CDR3 has 17 amino acids. The V segment lost 4 bases and the J segment 5 bases; nucleotides outside the gene matches: 12. Written as DNA, the CDR3 is TGTGCCAGCAGCTCAAAATGGGGGACTAGCGGGCAAAACGAGCAGTACTTC. Protein sequence: CASSSKWGTSGQNEQYF.

This chain connects TRBV4-2 to TRBJ2-3; D not certain. CDR1 and CDR2 from the germline V gene are LGHNA and YNFKEQ. V shed 1 base and J shed 2 bases, with 4 bases lying between them. The CDR3 loop spans 13 amino acids. The DNA for the CDR3 is TGTGCCAGCAGCCAAGCACACACAGATACGCAGTATTTT. Encoded protein: CASSQAHTDTQYF.

This chain links TRBV1 with TRBJ2-5; the table assigns TRBD1, which was not confirmed against the DNA. TRBV1 is described as a pseudogene. The CDR3 consists of 17 residues. CDR3 DNA sequence: TGCACCAGCAGCCAAGCTTGGGGATCAGGGGGTCGAGAGACCCAGTACTTC. Protein product: CTSSQAWGSGGRETQYF.

The chain uses TRBV2 and TRBJ2-5, with TRBD2 matching 8 bases. This CDR3 is 15 amino acids long. CDR1 SNHLY and CDR2 FYNNEI come from the germline V gene. V shed 4 bases, J shed 1 base, and the junction held 5 bases outside the gene matches. The CDR3: CASSALAGFQETQYF. As DNA, the CDR3 is TGTGCCAGCAGTGCGCTAGCGGGCTTCCAAGAGACCCAGTACTTC.

In this sample, this clone turned up a few times. The chain recombines TRBV3-1 (or the pseudogene TRBV3-2) with TRBJ2-1; 7 positions agree with TRBD2. The CDR3 covers 16 residues. Germline CDR1 reads LGHDT; CDR2 reads YNNKEL (reference sequence). V lost 5 bases and J lost 6; bases outside the gene matches: 13. CDR3 loop: CASSESNGRRVNEQFF. CDR3 sequence (DNA): TGTGCCAGCAGCGAAAGCAACGGGAGGCGCGTCAATGAGCAGTTCTTC.

The chain has TRBV5-1 and TRBJ2-1; 10 nucleotides match TRBD2. This CDR3 spans 15 amino acids. Germline V gene lookup returns CDR1 SGHRS and CDR2 YFSETQ. V dropped 8 bases and J dropped 4; count of bases not matched to a gene: 9. CDR3 coding DNA: TGCGCCAGTTTTAGCGGGAGGCCCCAATACAATGAGCAGTTCTTC. Amino acids: CASFSGRPQYNEQFF.

This clone has more than one count but fewer than ten. The chain has TRBV12-3 or TRBV12-4 and TRBJ2-7; TRBD1 might be the D (5 bases). The length of the CDR3 is 12 residues. The V end lost 6 bases, the J end lost 6 bases, and 12 bases lay between the germline ends. In DNA, the CDR3 is TGTGCCAGCAGCTCAGGGATTGGCGAGCAGTACTTC. Its translation: CASSSGIGEQYF.

As DNA, the CDR3 is TGTGCCAGTAGTACCCCCGGGGGGGTTGGAGGCTACGAGCAGTACTTC. This translates into CASSTPGGVGGYEQYF. This chain uses TRBV19 with TRBJ2-7, with 8 bases identical to TRBD2. V trimming: 4 bases; J trimming: 3 bases; junction bases outside the gene matches: 11. The CDR3 extends over 16 amino acids. The germline gives CDR1 LNHDA, CDR2 SQIVND (reference sequence).

The CDR3 bases are TGTGCCAGCAGCCAGGGTGGAGAGACCCAGTACTTC. Its translation: CASSQGGETQYF. V usage is TRBV6-5 and J usage is TRBJ2-5; TRBD1 is a possible D gene (5 bases). Looked up from germline, CDR1 is MNHEY and CDR2 is SVGAGI. This CDR3 is 12 amino acids long. V dropped 6 bases and J dropped 4 bases, with 9 bases sitting between them.

V usage is TRBV15 and J usage is TRBJ2-7, with 7 bases fitting TRBD1. V lost 0 bases to trimming and J lost 4 bases; unmatched junction nucleotides: 6. Germline V gene data show CDR1 as LNHNV and CDR2 as YYDKDF (reference sequence). This CDR3 spans 15 amino acids. CDR3 in amino acids: CATSRDGQGDYEQYF. DNA of the CDR3: TGTGCCACCAGCAGAGATGGGCAGGGGGATTACGAGCAGTACTTC.

The CDR3 sequence: CASSEGATNTGELFF. The CDR3, as DNA: TGTGCCAGCAGTGAAGGCGCAACGAACACCGGGGAGCTGTTTTTT. This rearrangement joins TRBV2 to TRBJ2-2; D is undetermined. The V and J ends lost 1 base and 0 bases respectively, with 6 bases between them. The CDR3 is made up of 15 amino acids. Germline CDR1 and CDR2: SNHLY and FYNNEI.

The chain couples TRBV7-2 to TRBJ2-7; the match to TRBD1 covers 7 bases. CDR1 and CDR2 (germline): SGHTA, FQGNSA. The trim removed 6 bases at V and 5 bases at J, leaving 7 bases unmatched. The CDR3 extends over 13 amino acids. The CDR3 coding sequence is TGTGCCAGCAGTACCCTAACAGGGGACGAGCAGTACTTC. Amino acid sequence: CASSTLTGDEQYF.

V is TRBV14 and J is TRBJ2-1; no clear D gene. Trimming shortened V by 1 base and J by 6 bases, and 10 bases separated the two germline ends. The CDR3 loop spans 14 amino acids. Germline assignment: CDR1 SGHDN and CDR2 FVKESK. The CDR3 loop is CASSQVRGGNEQFF. The DNA for the CDR3 is TGTGCCAGCAGCCAAGTTCGAGGTGGCAATGAGCAGTTCTTC.

As concerns this clone: The same CDR3 arises from other DNA sequences in this sample as well. The CDR3 DNA sequence: TGTGCCAGTAGTACACAGGGGGAGACTGAAGCTTTCTTT. Amino acid sequence: CASSTQGETEAFF. V and J are TRBV19 and TRBJ1-1; 8 nucleotides align to TRBD1. CDR1 is LNHDA and CDR2 is SQIVND in the germline V gene (reference sequence). The CDR3 covers 13 residues. V gave up 4 bases and J gave up 5 bases; unmatched junction bases: 3.

The chain has TRBV6-1 and TRBJ1-2; the match to TRBD1 covers 10 bases. J was trimmed by 4 bases and V by 3 bases; bases with no gene match: 5. Germline V gives CDR1 MNHNS, CDR2 SASEGT. CDR3 size: 15 residues. The CDR3 DNA sequence: TGTGCCAGCAGTGAGGACAGGGGGACACTCTATGGCTACACCTTC. It codes for CASSEDRGTLYGYTF.

The chain links TRBV11-3 to TRBJ2-5, with 8 bases identical to TRBD2. CDR1 SGHNT and CDR2 YENEEA come from the germline V gene. The CDR3 contains 15 residues. The J segment lost 5 bases and the V segment lost 1 base, leaving 6 bases of the junction unmatched. The DNA for the CDR3 is TGTGCCAGCAGCTTAGCACTAGCGGAAGTGGAGACCCAGTACTTC. This encodes CASSLALAEVETQYF.

The V call is TRBV5-1, the J call TRBJ2-3; TRBD1 matches at 8 bases. Per the germline V gene, CDR1 is SGHRS and CDR2 is YFSETQ. This CDR3 contains 16 residues. V was pared by 7 bases and J by 2 bases, with 12 bases of the junction left unmatched. CDR3 DNA: TGCGCCAGCTTTGGTGGCAGGGGGCAGTACACAGATACGCAGTATTTT. It encodes CASFGGRGQYTDTQYF.

This sequence joins TRBV18 and TRBJ2-7; 7 bases align to TRBD1. Per the germline V gene, CDR1 is KGHSH and CDR2 is LQKENI. The length of the CDR3 is 16 residues. J was trimmed by 0 bases and V by 3 bases; bases with no gene match: 8. The CDR3 coding sequence is TGTGCCAGCTCACCGAAGGGGGCACCTATCTCCTACGAGCAGTACTTC. As protein: CASSPKGAPISYEQYF.

The chain combines TRBV4-1 with TRBJ2-7; D possibly corresponds to TRBD1 (6 bases). Germline loops: CDR1 MGHRA, CDR2 YSYEKL. Trimming cost V 4 bases and J 2 bases, with 9 bases left between them. CDR3 size: 13 residues. The CDR3 loop reads CASSRGQTYEQYF. In DNA, the CDR3 is TGCGCCAGCAGCCGCGGACAGACCTACGAGCAGTACTTC.

Points on this clone: Other DNA sequences of this sample code for an identical CDR3. V usage is TRBV5-1 and J usage is TRBJ2-2; 15 positions agree with TRBD2. The CDR3 totals 19 residues. Germline lookup yields CDR1 SGHRS and CDR2 YFSETQ. The J segment lost 0 bases and the V segment lost 1 base, leaving 4 bases of the junction unmatched. The CDR3 bases are TGCGCCAGCAGCTTGATGGGACTAGCGGGGGGATCGAACACCGGGGAGCTGTTTTTT. Translating it yields CASSLMGLAGGSNTGELFF. Combining the CDR3 with reference TRBV5-1 and TRBJ2-2 gives the whole variable domain KAGVTQTPRYLIKTRGQQVTLSCSPISGHRSVSWYQQTPGQGLQFLFEYFSETQRNKGNFPGRFSGRQFSNSRSEMNVSTLELGDSALYLCASSLMGLAGGSNTGELFFGEGSRLTVL.

The CDR3 loop is CASSPGTGVGEQYF. The CDR3 DNA reads TGTGCCAGCAGTCCCGGGACAGGGGTGGGCGAGCAGTACTTC. This chain joins TRBV27 and TRBJ2-7; 10 nucleotides agree with TRBD1. CDR1 and CDR2 from the germline V gene are MNHEY and SMNVEV (reference sequence). V shed 5 bases, J shed 6 bases, and the junction held 7 bases outside the gene matches. CDR3 length: 14 residues.

This clone was seen a single time. This chain connects TRBV4-1 to TRBJ2-2, with 7 bases identical to TRBD2. Unmatched junction bases numbered 13, after V lost 0 bases and J lost 3 bases. This CDR3 contains 19 residues. Germline CDR1 MGHRA, CDR2 YSYEKL. The CDR3 DNA is TGCGCCAGCAGCCAAGATGAGGGGATATTGCGGGAGTACACCGGGGAGCTGTTTTTT. Translation: CASSQDEGILREYTGELFF.

The chain employs TRBV19 and TRBJ2-4, with 9 bases aligning to TRBD1. The length of the CDR3 is 15 residues. Germline CDR1 LNHDA, CDR2 SQIVND (reference sequence). V lost 3 bases, J lost 6 bases, and 6 bases stayed unmatched. The CDR3 nucleotides read TGTGCCAGTAGTATCTCCGGGACAGGGCCAAACATTCAGTACTTC. It specifies CASSISGTGPNIQYF.

Written as DNA, the CDR3 is TGTGCCAGCAGCTTGGGCGCCCCCGGGGATACGCAGTATTTT. It is translated as CASSLGAPGDTQYF. This sequence joins TRBV5-6 and TRBJ2-3; D remains ambiguous. Looked up from germline, CDR1 is SGHDT and CDR2 is YYEEEE. This CDR3 region has 14 residues. Trimming shortened V by 0 bases and J by 6 bases, and 11 bases separated the two germline ends. Variable domain in full (rest from reference TRBV5-6 and TRBJ2-3): DAGVTQSPTHLIKTRGQQVTLRCSPKSGHDTVSWYQQALGQGPQFIFQYYEEEERQRGNFPDRFSGHQFPNYSSELNVNALLLGDSALYLCASSLGAPGDTQYFGPGTRLTVL.